The present TCR beta chain was sequenced within a study of cytomegalovirus exposure and HLA in healthy donors. Repertoires were generated with immunoSEQ multiplex PCR, while TCRdb's copy carries only in-frame clones and drops some. The sample carries under 200,000 clones, about 90% recorded once. This CDR3 is 15 amino acids long. Trimming at V came to 6 bases and at J to 0 bases, leaving 5 bases not matched to a gene. CDR1 is SNHLY and CDR2 is FYNNEI in the germline V gene. A single count supports this clone. The rearrangement uses TRBV2 and TRBJ2-5; 9 bases map to TRBD1. The sequence came from a woman aged 18-30 years in good health and CMV-seropositive. The sequenced sample was PBMCs. The CDR3 DNA reads TGTGCCAGCAGGAGGACAGGGGTCGACCAAGAGACCCAGTACTTC. It specifies CASRRTGVDQETQYF.